This entry lists 10 T cell receptor beta chains sequenced from one sample in a study of blood T cell repertoires in COVID-19 (dated by TCRdb to the early 2020s). Library method: the immunoSEQ multiplex PCR assay. TCRdb holds this immuneACCESS table with in-frame rearrangements only. Some clones are missing; in checked studies, unresolved V genes explain under half, and the rest has no known cause. This sample holds fewer than 200,000 clones; 88% were observed only once. 9% of the sample is in the top ten clones. Sample: PBMCs or T cells enriched from blood (not recorded which). The source of these receptors is a woman under 30 who had recovered from COVID-19.

This clone showed up just a few times. J is TRBJ1-4 and V is TRBV4-3; 9 nucleotides line up with TRBD1. The CDR3 runs to 16 residues. V trimming: 1 base; J trimming: 8 bases; junction bases outside the gene matches: 8. Looked up from germline, CDR1 is LGHNA and CDR2 is YSLEER. For the CDR3, the DNA is TGCGCCAGCAGCCAAGGATCGGGACAGGGTACCGAAAAACTGTTTTTT. This codes for CASSQGSGQGTEKLFF.

This clone was detected a few times. This rearrangement joins TRBV10-3 to TRBJ1-5; D is unclear. V was shortened by 3 bases and J by 3 bases, with 12 bases between the two germline ends. The CDR3 has 15 residues. Germline loops: CDR1 ENHRY, CDR2 SYGVKD. In DNA form, the CDR3 reads TGTGCCATCAGTGAAAGGTTAACAGCCAATCAGCCCCAGCATTTT. It translates to CAISERLTANQPQHF.

This chain joins TRBV6-5 and TRBJ1-2; possibly TRBD1 for D (5 bases). The CDR3 length is 14 residues. The V end lost 2 bases, the J end lost 4 bases, and 11 bases lay between the germline ends. Germline CDR1 is MNHEY and CDR2 is SVGAGI. The CDR3 DNA is TGTGCCAGCAGTTACGGGGGGGGAGCCTATGGCTACACCTTC. Its protein is CASSYGGGAYGYTF.

This clone was counted only a few times. V usage is TRBV5-4 and J usage is TRBJ1-5; unclear D gene. Trimming removed 0 bases from V and 7 bases from J, with 8 bases in between. The CDR3 covers 13 residues. The germline V gene encodes CDR1 SGHNT and CDR2 YYREEE (reference sequence). CDR3 DNA: TGTGCCAGCAGCTTGGGGGGAGGGCAGCCCCAGCATTTT. Amino acid sequence: CASSLGGGQPQHF.

The V and J genes are TRBV2 and TRBJ2-2; 10 bases are shared with TRBD2. This CDR3 contains 14 residues. V was clipped by 8 bases and J by 6 bases; unmatched bases: 6. Germline CDR1 reads SNHLY; CDR2 reads FYNNEI. Here the CDR3 reads CASVSGRAAGELFF. CDR3 sequence (DNA): TGTGCCAGCGTAAGCGGGAGGGCCGCCGGGGAGCTGTTTTTT.

This CDR3 is CASSLRDRKYSNQPQHF. The CDR3 DNA sequence: TGTGCCAGCAGTCTCCGGGACAGGAAATATAGCAATCAGCCCCAGCATTTT. The V call is TRBV6-6, the J call TRBJ1-5; 8 bases line up with TRBD1. Germline lookup yields CDR1 MNHNY and CDR2 SVGAGI (reference sequence). Trimming cost V 5 bases and J 0 bases; bases outside gene matches: 9. The CDR3 consists of 17 residues.

This rearrangement joins TRBV30 to TRBJ2-2; D gene ambiguous. The V and J ends lost 3 bases and 6 bases respectively, with 17 bases between them. This CDR3 spans 15 amino acids. CDR1 and CDR2 from the germline V gene are GTSNPN and SVGIG (reference sequence). The CDR3 region is CAWSGTTAMAGELFF. The CDR3 DNA sequence: TGTGCCTGGAGCGGAACTACCGCCATGGCCGGGGAGCTGTTTTTT. The full variable domain, completed using reference TRBV30 and TRBJ2-2, is SQTIHQWPATLVQPVGSPLSLECTVEGTSNPNLYWYRQAAGRGLQLLFYSVGIGQISSEVPQNLSASRPQDRQFILSSKKLLLSDSGFYLCAWSGTTAMAGELFFGEGSRLTVL.

The sample holds one count of this clone. V is TRBV6-2 or TRBV6-3 and J is TRBJ2-1, with 12 bases matching TRBD1. Germline V lookup: CDR1 MNHEY, CDR2 SVGEGT. The ends lost 6 bases at V and 0 bases at J; junction bases unmatched: 12. The CDR3 is 19 amino acids. In DNA, the CDR3 is TGTGCCAGCAGCCCGGGACAGGGGGCCCCAGGAAGCTCCTACAATGAGCAGTTCTTC. Protein sequence: CASSPGQGAPGSSYNEQFF.

The chain links TRBV6-5 to TRBJ1-1; possibly TRBD1 for D (5 bases). V was clipped by 6 bases and J by 6 bases, with 17 bases between them. CDR3 length equals 14 residues. CDR1 is MNHEY and CDR2 is SVGAGI in the germline V gene. CDR3 loop: CASSRGGAGAEAFF. For the CDR3, the DNA is TGTGCCAGCAGCCGCGGCGGGGCAGGTGCTGAAGCTTTCTTT.

V is TRBV5-1 and J is TRBJ2-7; maybe TRBD1 (6 bases). CDR1 is SGHRS, CDR2 YFSETQ, per germline. The CDR3 totals 15 residues. Trimming left V 4 bases short and J 4 bases short, with 18 bases between. In DNA form, the CDR3 reads TGCGCCAGCAGCGCATACCGGGACATAGAGTACGAGCAGTACTTC. This encodes CASSAYRDIEYEQYF.